The text below deals with one T cell receptor beta chain. Its antigen is currently not known. No much larger clonotype is one base removed from it; base qualities were not supplied. From the germline V gene, CDR1 is MDHEN and CDR2 is SYDVKM. V is pared back by 8 bases and J by 8 bases, with 18 bases lying between the germline termini. The cysteine opens and the phenylalanine closes a CDR3 of 14 amino acids. Only the CDR3 DNA is retained, 42 bases long and in frame from the first base. The protocol used for the library was the immunoSEQ multiplex PCR assay. TCRdb's version of the immuneACCESS table is confined to in-frame rearrangements and falls short of the full clone set. An unresolved V gene accounts for under half of the shortfall where checked; the remainder is of unknown origin. The sample profile shows approximately 760,000 clones; around 85% of them were found once. Under 0.012% of the sample is held by the ten biggest clonotypes.

This record belongs to a study of shared T cell receptors in the human thymus (dated by TCRdb to about 2021). Broadly, across the study: The study examined how self-reactive, shared T-cell receptor alpha chains are generated in the human thymus.

The data were also submitted as part of a second study, on human thymus T cells. The second study, in turn, reports: The donors were immunologically healthy infants in Finland who had open corrective cardiac surgery for congenital heart defects. Thymus tissue was collected as surgical resects that were removed during corrective cardiac surgery. Biased V and J gene segment usage appeared to be present in both thymic and peripheral blood repertoires. According to the related research, thymic TCR repertoires were highly overlapping among unrelated individuals. The study characterized TCR alpha and beta repertoires from seven to nine infant thymus samples and four related peripheral blood samples. Donor ages ranging from about 6 to 244 days were recorded, and a handful of male and a couple of female infants were included in the cohort. Thymocytes were mechanically released from the tissue and were stored as pellets of about 8.5-31 million cells at -70 degrees C. A QIAsymphony instrument was used to extract genomic DNA from frozen cell pellets. The immunoSEQ multiplex PCR assay was used to amplify the TCRB and TCRAD loci from a standardized amount of quality-controlled genomic DNA. The V(D)J region was spanned by amplicons of a length sufficient to cover the CDR3 and to identify V and J genes. The amplicons were sequenced on an Illumina platform via the commercial immunoSEQ service. Primer bias and sequencing errors were corrected as previously described, and TCRAD and TCRB were defined on the basis of the IMGT database. immunoSEQ Analyzer 3.0 and VDJTools were used for repertoire analysis, which covered basic statistics, V/J segment usage, diversity estimates, rarefaction and pairwise overlap. Diversity was estimated using the Chao1, ChaoE, Efron-Thisted, Shannon and inverse Simpson indices, and was also estimated on datasets down-sampled to the size of the smallest sample. For repertoire overlap, CDR3 nucleotide sequence, V gene and J gene had to match strictly, and clustering was done by Jaccard-based multidimensional scaling. On average, approximately 790,000 unique TCRB clonotypes were obtained from thymus samples, compared with some 84,000 from blood samples.

This TCR was sampled from a girl under two years old with a congenital heart defect. Donor details come from another sample of the same person, matched by shared clones. The V gene is TRBV28 and the J gene is TRBJ1-4; a tentative D match to TRBD1 spans 5 bases. Sequencing was done on a sample of thymocytes. The DNA sequence is as follows: TGTGCCAGCGGGGAGGCACAGGTGTACGAAAAACTGTTTTTT. Its translation reads: CASGEAQVYEKLFF.